Listed below are T cell receptor beta chains from one sample, sequenced in a study of blood T cell repertoires in COVID-19. Data came from immunoSEQ multiplex PCR; TCRdb stores just in-frame clones and leaves some out. In the table there are roughly 200,000 clones, approximately 85% of which are singletons. Sequencing was carried out using peripheral blood. The receptor source for this set is an older woman with acute or convalescent COVID-19. CDR3s include the opening cysteine and the closing phenylalanine or tryptophan. D genes are given only for firm matches. Some rows have no size entry. The others give once, few or many, or a class for an expanded clone.

d_gene: NA
j_gene: TRBJ2-7
v_gene: TRBV30
abundance: NA
CDR3nt: TGTGCCTGGAGTTTGTCGGGAGTTTCCTACGAGCAGTACTTC
CDR3aa: CAWSLSGVSYEQYF

d_gene: TRBD1
j_gene: TRBJ1-2
v_gene: TRBV3-1/TRBV3-2
abundance: NA
CDR3nt: TGTGCCAGCAGCCCCTCGGGGGACAGGGTAGTTAATGGCTACACCTTC
CDR3aa: CASSPSGDRVVNGYTF

d_gene: NA
j_gene: TRBJ1-1
v_gene: TRBV3-1/TRBV3-2
abundance: NA
CDR3nt: TGTGCCAGCAGCCCGATACAGAACACTGAAGCTTTCTTT
CDR3aa: CASSPIQNTEAFF

d_gene: NA
j_gene: TRBJ1-5
v_gene: TRBV27
abundance: NA
CDR3nt: TGTGCCAGCACTACGAGGGTTGATCAGCCCCAGCATTTT
CDR3aa: CASTTRVDQPQHF

d_gene: NA
j_gene: TRBJ1-4
v_gene: TRBV20-1
abundance: NA
CDR3nt: TGCAGTGCTAGGCTTCGGGAAAAACTGTTTTTT
CDR3aa: CSARLREKLFF

d_gene: TRBD1
j_gene: TRBJ1-5
v_gene: TRBV19
abundance: NA
CDR3nt: TGTGCCAGTAGTCACACAGGGGGCAATCAGCCCCAGCATTTT
CDR3aa: CASSHTGGNQPQHF

d_gene: TRBD1
j_gene: TRBJ1-1
v_gene: TRBV19
abundance: once
CDR3nt: TGTGCCAGTAGTATCCAGGGGGCGAGCGCTTTCTTT
CDR3aa: CASSIQGASAFF

d_gene: TRBD1
j_gene: TRBJ1-2
v_gene: TRBV7-9
abundance: NA
CDR3nt: TGTGCCAGCAGCTTAGGAGGACAGGGGTTTTCTGACCATCGAGGGGGCTACACCTTC
CDR3aa: CASSLGGQGFSDHRGGYTF

d_gene: NA
j_gene: TRBJ1-5
v_gene: TRBV28
abundance: NA
CDR3nt: TGTGCCACCTGCAGTGGCAATCAGCCCCAGCATTTT
CDR3aa: CATCSGNQPQHF

d_gene: NA
j_gene: TRBJ1-6
v_gene: TRBV3-1/TRBV3-2
abundance: NA
CDR3nt: TGTGCCAGCAGCCCCCGGGACATTAATTCACCCCTCCACTTT
CDR3aa: CASSPRDINSPLHF

d_gene: TRBD1
j_gene: TRBJ1-6
v_gene: TRBV9
abundance: NA
CDR3nt: TGTGCCAGCACGAAGGACGGACAGGATAATTCACCCCTCCACTTT
CDR3aa: CASTKDGQDNSPLHF

d_gene: TRBD2
j_gene: TRBJ2-1
v_gene: TRBV19
abundance: NA
CDR3nt: TGTGCCAGTACCCGGACTAGCGGGGGTTACAATGAGCAGTTCTTC
CDR3aa: CASTRTSGGYNEQFF

d_gene: TRBD1
j_gene: TRBJ1-2
v_gene: TRBV28
abundance: NA
CDR3nt: TGTGCCAGCAGTTTTTCCCAGGGACAGGGGGGAGGCGGCTACACCTTC
CDR3aa: CASSFSQGQGGGGYTF

d_gene: TRBD1
j_gene: TRBJ1-4
v_gene: TRBV2
abundance: NA
CDR3nt: TGTGCCAGCCGGAAGACAGGGGATGAAAAACTGTTTTTT
CDR3aa: CASRKTGDEKLFF

d_gene: TRBD2
j_gene: TRBJ2-2
v_gene: TRBV7-2
abundance: NA
CDR3nt: TGTGCCAGCAGACCCTCACTAGCGACCGGGGAGCTGTTTTTT
CDR3aa: CASRPSLATGELFF

d_gene: TRBD1
j_gene: TRBJ1-5
v_gene: TRBV19
abundance: once
CDR3nt: TGTGCCAGTAGTATAGACAGGGACAGATATCAGCCCCAGCATTTT
CDR3aa: CASSIDRDRYQPQHF

d_gene: NA
j_gene: TRBJ2-5
v_gene: TRBV5-1
abundance: NA
CDR3nt: TGCGCCAGCAGCTCCCCAGGGGTGGGCGAGACCCAGTACTTC
CDR3aa: CASSSPGVGETQYF

d_gene: NA
j_gene: TRBJ2-2
v_gene: TRBV18
abundance: NA
CDR3nt: TGTGCCAGCTCTCCCGACATAAGTATGACCGGGGAGCTGTTTTTT
CDR3aa: CASSPDISMTGELFF

d_gene: TRBD2
j_gene: TRBJ2-5
v_gene: TRBV4-1
abundance: NA
CDR3nt: TGCGCCAGCAGCCAGGTAGCGGGGCCACAAGAGACCCAGTACTTC
CDR3aa: CASSQVAGPQETQYF

d_gene: NA
j_gene: TRBJ1-1
v_gene: TRBV18
abundance: NA
CDR3nt: TGTGCCAGCTCACCTTTTAGACAGCCGAACACTGAAGCTTTCTTT
CDR3aa: CASSPFRQPNTEAFF

d_gene: NA
j_gene: TRBJ2-3
v_gene: TRBV6-2/TRBV6-3
abundance: NA
CDR3nt: TGTGCCAGCAGTTACTCGAGGACTAGCACAGATACGCAGTATTTT
CDR3aa: CASSYSRTSTDTQYF

d_gene: NA
j_gene: TRBJ1-2
v_gene: TRBV25-1
abundance: NA
CDR3nt: TGTGCCAGCAGTGAGACGGGGAGAGAAGGCTACACCTTC
CDR3aa: CASSETGREGYTF

d_gene: NA
j_gene: TRBJ1-3
v_gene: TRBV15
abundance: once
CDR3nt: TGTGCCACCAGCACGACAGGAGACTCTGGAAACACCATATATTTT
CDR3aa: CATSTTGDSGNTIYF

d_gene: NA
j_gene: TRBJ1-2
v_gene: TRBV29-1
abundance: NA
CDR3nt: TGCAGCGTTGCCTCGGGGAGGGACTTCTATGGCTACACCTTC
CDR3aa: CSVASGRDFYGYTF

d_gene: NA
j_gene: TRBJ2-2
v_gene: TRBV3-1/TRBV3-2
abundance: NA
CDR3nt: TGTGCCAGCAGCCAAGTAGCAGGGGCCGGGGAGCTGTTTTTT
CDR3aa: CASSQVAGAGELFF

d_gene: TRBD1
j_gene: TRBJ1-2
v_gene: TRBV2
abundance: NA
CDR3nt: TGTGCCAGCAGTACGACAGGGGACTATGGCTACACCTTC
CDR3aa: CASSTTGDYGYTF

d_gene: NA
j_gene: TRBJ1-5
v_gene: TRBV19
abundance: NA
CDR3nt: TGTGCCAGTAGTATATACAGAGAAAATCAGCCCCAGCATTTT
CDR3aa: CASSIYRENQPQHF

d_gene: TRBD2
j_gene: TRBJ2-2
v_gene: TRBV5-4
abundance: NA
CDR3nt: TGTGCCAGCAGCCTGGGAGGGCCCCACACCGGGGAGCTGTTTTTT
CDR3aa: CASSLGGPHTGELFF

d_gene: NA
j_gene: TRBJ1-4
v_gene: TRBV5-1
abundance: NA
CDR3nt: TGCGCCAGCAGCCAAAATATTCCAGGCGAAAAACTGTTTTTT
CDR3aa: CASSQNIPGEKLFF

d_gene: NA
j_gene: TRBJ2-5
v_gene: TRBV30
abundance: NA
CDR3nt: TGTGCCTGCCATAGGAAGCCGGGAGTCAGCGAGACCCAGTACTTC
CDR3aa: CACHRKPGVSETQYF

d_gene: TRBD1
j_gene: TRBJ1-5
v_gene: TRBV30
abundance: NA
CDR3nt: TGTGCCTGGAGTGAGACAGGGGGTCAGCCCCAGCATTTT
CDR3aa: CAWSETGGQPQHF

d_gene: NA
j_gene: TRBJ1-1
v_gene: TRBV4-2
abundance: NA
CDR3nt: TGTGCCAGCAGCCAAGAGGCCCTAAGGGGCACTGAAGCTTTCTTT
CDR3aa: CASSQEALRGTEAFF

d_gene: TRBD2
j_gene: TRBJ2-2
v_gene: TRBV5-1
abundance: NA
CDR3nt: TGCGCCAGCAGCTTGGGAGGGACTACGAACACCGGGGAGCTGTTTTTT
CDR3aa: CASSLGGTTNTGELFF

d_gene: NA
j_gene: TRBJ2-7
v_gene: TRBV9
abundance: NA
CDR3nt: TGTGCCAGCAGCGTAGGGTCAGGCTCCTACGAGCAGTACTTC
CDR3aa: CASSVGSGSYEQYF

d_gene: TRBD1
j_gene: TRBJ1-1
v_gene: TRBV28
abundance: NA
CDR3nt: TGTGCCAGCAGTTTGACTCAGACAGGGTTTGAAGCTTTCTTT
CDR3aa: CASSLTQTGFEAFF

d_gene: TRBD1
j_gene: TRBJ1-6
v_gene: TRBV5-4
abundance: NA
CDR3nt: TGTGCCAGCAGCCAGGACCGACAGGGAATTAATTCACCCCTCCACTTT
CDR3aa: CASSQDRQGINSPLHF

d_gene: NA
j_gene: TRBJ2-2
v_gene: TRBV28
abundance: NA
CDR3nt: TGTGCCAGCAGTATTACAGGGTTGCGGACCGGGGAGCTGTTTTTT
CDR3aa: CASSITGLRTGELFF

d_gene: TRBD1
j_gene: TRBJ1-2
v_gene: TRBV2
abundance: NA
CDR3nt: TGTGCCAGCAGACAGGGGGCCGGGAACTATGGCTACACCTTC
CDR3aa: CASRQGAGNYGYTF

d_gene: NA
j_gene: TRBJ2-1
v_gene: TRBV3-1/TRBV3-2
abundance: NA
CDR3nt: TGTGCCAGCAGCCAAGTACTAGCAGATTACAATGAGCAGTTCTTC
CDR3aa: CASSQVLADYNEQFF

d_gene: NA
j_gene: TRBJ1-3
v_gene: TRBV9
abundance: NA
CDR3nt: TGTGCCAGCAGTCCCTTGCGAAGTCCTGGAAACACCATATATTTT
CDR3aa: CASSPLRSPGNTIYF

d_gene: TRBD2
j_gene: TRBJ2-7
v_gene: TRBV5-5
abundance: NA
CDR3nt: TGTGCCAGCAGCTATAGCGGGAGTCGGTCCTCTCCCTACGAGCAGTACTTC
CDR3aa: CASSYSGSRSSPYEQYF

d_gene: NA
j_gene: TRBJ1-2
v_gene: TRBV19
abundance: NA
CDR3nt: TGTGCCAGTAGTATCCTAAACCAGGGCCGCAACTATGGCTACACCTTC
CDR3aa: CASSILNQGRNYGYTF

d_gene: NA
j_gene: TRBJ2-3
v_gene: TRBV11-2
abundance: NA
CDR3nt: TGTGCCAGCACCGACGGAACTAGCCCGCAGTATTTT
CDR3aa: CASTDGTSPQYF